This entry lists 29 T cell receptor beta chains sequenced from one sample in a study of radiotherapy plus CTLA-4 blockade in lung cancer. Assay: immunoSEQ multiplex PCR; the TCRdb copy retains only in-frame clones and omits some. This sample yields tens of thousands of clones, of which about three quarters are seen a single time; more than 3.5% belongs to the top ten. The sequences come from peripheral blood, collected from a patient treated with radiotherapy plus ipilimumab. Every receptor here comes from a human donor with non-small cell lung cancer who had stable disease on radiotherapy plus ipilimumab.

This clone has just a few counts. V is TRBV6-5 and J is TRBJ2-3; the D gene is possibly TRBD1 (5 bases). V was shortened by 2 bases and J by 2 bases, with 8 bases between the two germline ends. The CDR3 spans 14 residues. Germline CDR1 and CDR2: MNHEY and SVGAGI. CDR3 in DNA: TGTGCCAGCAGTTACAAGACAGCCACAGATACGCAGTATTTT. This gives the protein CASSYKTATDTQYF.

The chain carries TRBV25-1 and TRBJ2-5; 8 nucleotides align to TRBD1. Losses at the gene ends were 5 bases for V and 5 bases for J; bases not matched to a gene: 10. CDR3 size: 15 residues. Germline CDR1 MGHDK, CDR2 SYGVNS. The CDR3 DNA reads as TGTGCCAGCAGTCCACTTACAGGGGGAAGGGAGACCCAGTACTTC. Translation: CASSPLTGGRETQYF.

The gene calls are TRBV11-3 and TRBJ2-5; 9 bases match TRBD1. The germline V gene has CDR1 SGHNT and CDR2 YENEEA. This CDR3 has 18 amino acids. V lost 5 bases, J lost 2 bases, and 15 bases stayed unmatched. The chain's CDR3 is CASSPGTGQPISQETQYF. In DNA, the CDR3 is TGTGCCAGCAGCCCAGGGACAGGGCAACCTATTTCGCAAGAGACCCAGTACTTC.

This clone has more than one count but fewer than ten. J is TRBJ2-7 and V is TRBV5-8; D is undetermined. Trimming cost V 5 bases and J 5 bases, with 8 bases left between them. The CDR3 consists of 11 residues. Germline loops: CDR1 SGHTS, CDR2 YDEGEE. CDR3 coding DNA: TGTGCCAGCAGAAGGTTCCACGAGCAGTACTTC. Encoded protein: CASRRFHEQYF.

The CDR3 protein is CASSVRQGLTNEKLFF. In DNA, the CDR3 is TGCGCCAGCAGCGTTAGACAGGGCCTAACTAATGAAAAACTGTTTTTT. The chain couples TRBV5-1 to TRBJ1-4, with TRBD1 matching over 7 bases. CDR1 and CDR2 from the germline V gene are SGHRS and YFSETQ. The CDR3 has 16 amino acids. V gave up 4 bases and J gave up 1 base; unmatched junction bases: 7.

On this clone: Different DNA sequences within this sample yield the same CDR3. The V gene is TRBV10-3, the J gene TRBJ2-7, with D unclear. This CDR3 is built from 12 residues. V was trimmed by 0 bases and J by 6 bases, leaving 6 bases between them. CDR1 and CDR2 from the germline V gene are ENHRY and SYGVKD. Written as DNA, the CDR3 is TGTGCCATCAGTGAGTCTCTTTTCGAGCAGTACTTC. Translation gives CAISESLFEQYF.

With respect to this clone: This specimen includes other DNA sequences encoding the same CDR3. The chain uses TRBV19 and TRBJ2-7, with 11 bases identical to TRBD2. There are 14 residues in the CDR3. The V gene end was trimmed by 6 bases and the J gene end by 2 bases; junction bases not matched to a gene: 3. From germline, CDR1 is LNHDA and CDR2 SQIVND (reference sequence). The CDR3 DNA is TGTGCCAGTAGGGTAGCGGGAGGGCCCTACGAGCAGTACTTC. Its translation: CASRVAGGPYEQYF.

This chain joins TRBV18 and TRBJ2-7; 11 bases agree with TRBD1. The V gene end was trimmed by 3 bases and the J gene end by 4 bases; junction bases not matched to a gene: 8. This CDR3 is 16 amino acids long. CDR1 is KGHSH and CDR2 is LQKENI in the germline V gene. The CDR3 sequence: CASSPFKGQGDYEQYF. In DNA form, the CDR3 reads TGTGCCAGCTCACCTTTTAAGGGACAGGGGGATTACGAGCAGTACTTC.

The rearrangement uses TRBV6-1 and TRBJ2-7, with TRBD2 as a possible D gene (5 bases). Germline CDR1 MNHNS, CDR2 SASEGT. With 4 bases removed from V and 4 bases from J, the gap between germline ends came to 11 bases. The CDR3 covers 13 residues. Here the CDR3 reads CASSVNSGYEQYF. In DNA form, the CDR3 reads TGTGCCAGCAGTGTAAATTCGGGGTACGAGCAGTACTTC.

CDR3 residues: CASSPKGTGSTEAFF. For the CDR3, the DNA is TGTGCCAGCAGCCCCAAGGGGACCGGGAGCACTGAAGCTTTCTTT. V and J are TRBV7-9 and TRBJ1-1; the D gene is possibly TRBD1 (5 bases). V lost 5 bases and J lost 4, with 17 bases in between. The CDR3 extends over 15 amino acids. Looked up from germline, CDR1 is SEHNR and CDR2 is FQNEAQ (reference sequence).

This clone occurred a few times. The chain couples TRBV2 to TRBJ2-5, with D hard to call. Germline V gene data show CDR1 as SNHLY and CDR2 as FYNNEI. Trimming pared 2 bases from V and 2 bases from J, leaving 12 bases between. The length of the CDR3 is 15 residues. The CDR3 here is CASSELNTRQETQYF. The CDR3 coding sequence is TGTGCCAGCAGTGAACTCAACACCCGGCAAGAGACCCAGTACTTC.

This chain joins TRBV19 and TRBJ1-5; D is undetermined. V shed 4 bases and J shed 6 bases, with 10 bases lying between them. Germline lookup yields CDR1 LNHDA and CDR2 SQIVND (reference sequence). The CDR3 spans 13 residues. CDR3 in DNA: TGTGCCAGTAGTACCCGCCTCGGTCAGCCCCAGCATTTT. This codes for CASSTRLGQPQHF.

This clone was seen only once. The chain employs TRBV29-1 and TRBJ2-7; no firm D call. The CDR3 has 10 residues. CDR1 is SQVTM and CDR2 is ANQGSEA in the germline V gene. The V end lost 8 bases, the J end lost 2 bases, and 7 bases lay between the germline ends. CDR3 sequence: CSPPAYEQYF. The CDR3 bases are TGCAGCCCACCTGCCTACGAGCAGTACTTC.

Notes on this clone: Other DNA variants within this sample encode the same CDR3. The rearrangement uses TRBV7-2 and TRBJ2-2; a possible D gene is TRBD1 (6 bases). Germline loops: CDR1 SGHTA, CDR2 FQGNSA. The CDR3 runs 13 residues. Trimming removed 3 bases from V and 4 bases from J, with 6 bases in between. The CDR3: CASSFRGTGELFF. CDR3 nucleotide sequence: TGTGCCAGCAGCTTCAGGGGCACCGGGGAGCTGTTTTTT.

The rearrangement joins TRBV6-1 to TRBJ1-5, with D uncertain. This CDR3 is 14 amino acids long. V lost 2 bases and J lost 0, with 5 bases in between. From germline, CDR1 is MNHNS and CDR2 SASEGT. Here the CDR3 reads CASSEQTSNQPQHF. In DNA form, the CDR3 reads TGTGCCAGCAGTGAACAGACTAGCAATCAGCCCCAGCATTTT.

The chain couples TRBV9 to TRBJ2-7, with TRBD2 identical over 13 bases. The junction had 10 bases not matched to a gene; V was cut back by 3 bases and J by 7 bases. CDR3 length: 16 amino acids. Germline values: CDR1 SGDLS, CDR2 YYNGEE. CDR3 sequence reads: CASSAAGTSGTREQYF. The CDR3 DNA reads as TGTGCCAGCAGCGCTGCCGGGACTAGCGGGACGAGAGAGCAGTACTTC.

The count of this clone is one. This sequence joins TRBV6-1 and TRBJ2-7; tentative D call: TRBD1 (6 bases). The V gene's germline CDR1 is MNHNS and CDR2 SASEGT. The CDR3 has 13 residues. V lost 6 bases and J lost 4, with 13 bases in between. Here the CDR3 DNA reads TGTGCCAGCAGCTCCCAGGGGAAATACGAGCAGTACTTC. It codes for CASSSQGKYEQYF.

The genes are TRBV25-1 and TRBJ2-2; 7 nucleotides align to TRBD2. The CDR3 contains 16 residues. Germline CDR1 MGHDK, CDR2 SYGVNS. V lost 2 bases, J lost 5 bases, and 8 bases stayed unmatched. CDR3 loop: CASSEPKARETGELFF. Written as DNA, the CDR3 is TGTGCCAGCAGTGAACCCAAGGCGCGGGAGACCGGGGAGCTGTTTTTT.

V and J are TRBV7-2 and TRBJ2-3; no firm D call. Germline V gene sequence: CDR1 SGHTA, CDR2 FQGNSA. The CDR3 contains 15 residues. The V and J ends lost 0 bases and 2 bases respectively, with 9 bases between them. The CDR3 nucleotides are TGTGCCAGCAGCTTAGCCGGAATTTACACAGATACGCAGTATTTT. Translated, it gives CASSLAGIYTDTQYF. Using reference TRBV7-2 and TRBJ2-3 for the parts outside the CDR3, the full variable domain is GAGVSQSPSNKVTEKGKDVELRCDPISGHTALYWYRQSLGQGLEFLIYFQGNSAPDKSGLPSDRFSAERTGGSVSTLTIQRTQQEDSAVYLCASSLAGIYTDTQYFGPGTRLTVL.

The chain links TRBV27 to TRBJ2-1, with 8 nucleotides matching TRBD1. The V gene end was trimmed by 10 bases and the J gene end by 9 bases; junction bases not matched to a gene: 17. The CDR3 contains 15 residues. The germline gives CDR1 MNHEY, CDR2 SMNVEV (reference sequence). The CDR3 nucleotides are TGTGCCACCTCTCGGACAGGGTGGTTTACGGGTGAGCAGTTCTTC. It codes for CATSRTGWFTGEQFF.

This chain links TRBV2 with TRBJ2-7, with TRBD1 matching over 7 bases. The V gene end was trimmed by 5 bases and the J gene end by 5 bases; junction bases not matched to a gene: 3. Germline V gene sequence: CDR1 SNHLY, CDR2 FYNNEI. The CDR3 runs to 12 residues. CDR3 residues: CASSYDRDEQYF. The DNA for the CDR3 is TGTGCCAGCAGTTACGACAGGGACGAGCAGTACTTC.

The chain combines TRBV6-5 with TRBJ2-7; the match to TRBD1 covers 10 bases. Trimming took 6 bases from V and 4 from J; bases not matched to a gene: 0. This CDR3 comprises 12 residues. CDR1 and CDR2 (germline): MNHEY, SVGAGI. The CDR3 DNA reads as TGTGCCAGCAGGGGACAGGGGTACGAGCAGTACTTC. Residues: CASRGQGYEQYF.

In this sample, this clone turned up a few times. The chain's CDR3 is CASSIRLAGGTAGELFF. DNA of the CDR3: TGTGCCAGTAGTATTCGGCTAGCGGGAGGGACCGCCGGGGAGCTGTTTTTT. The chain is built from TRBV19 and TRBJ2-2, with 12 bases identical to TRBD2. V was clipped by 3 bases and J by 6 bases; unmatched bases: 8. The CDR3 extends over 17 amino acids. CDR1 LNHDA and CDR2 SQIVND come from the germline V gene (reference sequence).

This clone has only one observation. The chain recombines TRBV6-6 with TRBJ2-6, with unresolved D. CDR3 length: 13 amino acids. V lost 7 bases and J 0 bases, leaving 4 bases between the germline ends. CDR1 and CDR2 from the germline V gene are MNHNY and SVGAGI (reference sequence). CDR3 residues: CASTNSGANVLTF. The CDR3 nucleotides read TGTGCCAGCACAAACTCTGGGGCCAACGTCCTGACTTTC.

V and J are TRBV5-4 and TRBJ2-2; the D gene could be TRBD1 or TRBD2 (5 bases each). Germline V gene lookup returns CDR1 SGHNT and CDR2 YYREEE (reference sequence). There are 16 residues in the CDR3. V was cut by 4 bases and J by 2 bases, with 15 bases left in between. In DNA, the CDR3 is TGTGCCAGCAGCAAGTCCGGGACGGCTAACACCGGGGAGCTGTTTTTT. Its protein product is CASSKSGTANTGELFF.

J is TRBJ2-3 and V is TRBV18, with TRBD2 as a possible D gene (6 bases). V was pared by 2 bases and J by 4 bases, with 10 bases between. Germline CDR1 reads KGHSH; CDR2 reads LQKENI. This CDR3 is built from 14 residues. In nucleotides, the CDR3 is TGTGCCAGCTCACCAAGAAGGGACTCAGATACGCAGTATTTT. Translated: CASSPRRDSDTQYF. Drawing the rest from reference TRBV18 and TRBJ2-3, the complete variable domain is NAGVMQNPRHLVRRRGQEARLRCSPMKGHSHVYWYRQLPEEGLKFMVYLQKENIIDESGMPKERFSAEFPKEGPSILRIQQVVRGDSAAYFCASSPRRDSDTQYFGPGTRLTVL.

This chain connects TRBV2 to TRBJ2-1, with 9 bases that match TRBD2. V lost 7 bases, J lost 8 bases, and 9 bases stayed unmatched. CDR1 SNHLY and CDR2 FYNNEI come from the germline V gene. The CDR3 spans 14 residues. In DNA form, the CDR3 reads TGTGCCAGCAAGAGGGCTAGCGGGACCCATGAGCAGTTCTTC. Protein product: CASKRASGTHEQFF. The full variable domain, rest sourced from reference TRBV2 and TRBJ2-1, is EPEVTQTPSHQVTQMGQEVILRCVPISNHLYFYWYRQILGQKVEFLVSFYNNEISEKSEIFDDQFSVERPDGSNFTLKIRSTKLEDSAMYFCASKRASGTHEQFFGPGTRLTVL.

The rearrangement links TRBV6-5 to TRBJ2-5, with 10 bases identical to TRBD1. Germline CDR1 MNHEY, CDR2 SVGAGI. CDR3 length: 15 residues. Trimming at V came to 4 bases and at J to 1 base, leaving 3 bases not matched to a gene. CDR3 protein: CASSLTGGFQETQYF. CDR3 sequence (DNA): TGTGCCAGCAGTTTGACAGGGGGCTTCCAAGAGACCCAGTACTTC.

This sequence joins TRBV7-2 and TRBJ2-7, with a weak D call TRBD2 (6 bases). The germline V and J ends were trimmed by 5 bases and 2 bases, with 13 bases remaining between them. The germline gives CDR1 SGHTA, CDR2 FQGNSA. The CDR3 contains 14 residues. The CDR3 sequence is CASSQTAGTYEQYF. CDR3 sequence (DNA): TGTGCCAGCAGCCAGACGGCGGGAACCTACGAGCAGTACTTC.